This TCR beta chain was obtained from a study of response to subunit inactivated influenza vaccine. Each CDR3 protein is one row after TCRdb ran MiXCR on the RT-PCR reads. The data show roughly 500,000 distinct CDR3 sequences, 15% to 20% seen once. The CDR3 length is 15 residues. Per germline, CDR1 SGDLS and CDR2 YYNGEE. The V segment lost 1 base and the J segment 4 bases; nucleotides outside the gene matches: 1. This chain uses TRBV9 with TRBJ2-5; 13 bases match TRBD2. Sample: CD4+ T cells sorted from PBMCs, taken 23 months after vaccination. The TCR sequence derives from a man aged 50 to 75 who received an inactivated influenza vaccine. The CDR3 nucleotides read TGTGCCAGCAGCGTAACTAGCGGGAGGGGAGAGACCCAGTACTTC. As protein: CASSVTSGRGETQYF.